Following are 3 T cell receptor beta chains from one sample sequenced in a study of STAT5B mutations in CD4+ large granular lymphocyte leukemia. Clones were sequenced by immunoSEQ multiplex PCR, and TCRdb holds only the in-frame ones, with some missing. This table holds tens of thousands of clones, around 75% found once. The sequenced sample consisted of CD4+ T cells from blood buffy coats. All receptors come from a human donor in good health.

The chain recombines TRBV5-4 with TRBJ2-5; D uncertain. The germline gives CDR1 SGHNT, CDR2 YYREEE (reference sequence). V shed 3 bases and J shed 4 bases, with 16 bases lying between them. This CDR3 spans 15 amino acids. The DNA of the CDR3 is TGTGCCAGCAGCTCACCGGGTATGTCAGGAGAGACCCAGTACTTC. Its protein product is CASSSPGMSGETQYF. The entire variable domain, with the rest obtained from reference TRBV5-4 and TRBJ2-5, is as follows: ETGVTQSPTHLIKTRGQQVTLRCSSQSGHNTVSWYQQALGQGPQFIFQYYREEENGRGNFPPRFSGLQFPNYSSELNVNALELDDSALYLCASSSPGMSGETQYFGPGTRLLVL.

The chain uses TRBV27 and TRBJ2-1, with 14 positions matching TRBD2. CDR3 length equals 16 residues. The ends lost 1 base at V and 7 bases at J; junction bases unmatched: 3. CDR1 is MNHEY, CDR2 SMNVEV, per germline (reference sequence). DNA for the CDR3: TGTGCCAGCAGTTTATTGGGGACTAGCGGGAGAAATGAGCAGTTCTTC. Protein: CASSLLGTSGRNEQFF.

This chain connects TRBV7-2 to TRBJ2-3; possibly TRBD1 or TRBD2 for D (5 bases each). The CDR3 sequence is 14 residues long. Germline V gene data show CDR1 as SGHTA and CDR2 as FQGNSA. Trimming shortened V by 5 bases and J by 3 bases, and 12 bases separated the two germline ends. The CDR3 coding sequence is TGTGCCAGCAGCCCTGGGGGTGGAACAGATACGCAGTATTTT. Protein sequence: CASSPGGGTDTQYF.